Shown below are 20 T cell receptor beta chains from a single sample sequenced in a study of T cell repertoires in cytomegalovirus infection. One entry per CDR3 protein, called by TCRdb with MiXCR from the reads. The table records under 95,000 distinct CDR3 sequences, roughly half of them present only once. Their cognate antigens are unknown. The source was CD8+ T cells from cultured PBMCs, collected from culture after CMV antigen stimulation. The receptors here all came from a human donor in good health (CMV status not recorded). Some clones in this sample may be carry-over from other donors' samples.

CDR3 protein: CASSSTTRGLNIQYF. CDR3 coding DNA: TGTGCCAGCAGTTCTACGACAAGGGGGTTAAACATTCAGTACTTC. This chain uses TRBV28 with TRBJ2-4; TRBD1 might be the D (6 bases). Per the germline V gene, CDR1 is MDHEN and CDR2 is SYDVKM. Trimming cost V 4 bases and J 6 bases, with 16 bases left between them. The CDR3 has 15 residues.

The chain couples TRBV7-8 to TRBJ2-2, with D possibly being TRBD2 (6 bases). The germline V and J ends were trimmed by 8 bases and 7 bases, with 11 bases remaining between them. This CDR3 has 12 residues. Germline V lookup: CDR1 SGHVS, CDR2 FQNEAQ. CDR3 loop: CASGLRGGELFF. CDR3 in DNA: TGTGCCAGCGGCCTGCGGGGCGGGGAGCTGTTTTTT.

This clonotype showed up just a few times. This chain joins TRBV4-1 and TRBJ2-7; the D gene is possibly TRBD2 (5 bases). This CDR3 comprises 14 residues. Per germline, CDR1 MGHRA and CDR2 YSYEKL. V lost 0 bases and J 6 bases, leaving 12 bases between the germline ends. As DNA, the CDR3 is TGCGCCAGCAGCCAAGAAAGGACTCGCCCCGAGCAGTACTTC. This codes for CASSQERTRPEQYF.

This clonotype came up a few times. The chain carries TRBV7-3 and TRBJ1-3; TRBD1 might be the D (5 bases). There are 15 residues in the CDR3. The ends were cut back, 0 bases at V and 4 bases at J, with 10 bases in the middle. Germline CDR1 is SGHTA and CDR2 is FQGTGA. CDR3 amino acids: CASSLTLRAGNTIYF. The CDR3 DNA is TGTGCCAGCAGCTTAACGCTCAGGGCCGGAAACACCATATATTTT.

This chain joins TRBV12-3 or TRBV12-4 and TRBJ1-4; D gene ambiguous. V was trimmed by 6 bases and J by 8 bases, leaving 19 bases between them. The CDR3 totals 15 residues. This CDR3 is CASSPGLYRDEKLFF. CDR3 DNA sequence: TGTGCCAGCAGCCCGGGCCTATACCGCGACGAAAAACTGTTTTTT.

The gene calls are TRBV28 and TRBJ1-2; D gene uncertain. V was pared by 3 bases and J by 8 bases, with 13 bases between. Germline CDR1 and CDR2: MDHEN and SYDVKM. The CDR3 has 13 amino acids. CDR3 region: CASSLGPANGYTF. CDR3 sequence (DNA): TGTGCCAGCAGTTTGGGCCCGGCCAACGGCTACACCTTC.

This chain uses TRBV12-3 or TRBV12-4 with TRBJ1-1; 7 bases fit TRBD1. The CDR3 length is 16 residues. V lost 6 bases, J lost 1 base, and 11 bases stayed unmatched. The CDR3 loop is CASRDDRVPTNTEAFF. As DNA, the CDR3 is TGTGCCAGCAGGGATGACAGGGTTCCTACGAACACTGAAGCTTTCTTT.

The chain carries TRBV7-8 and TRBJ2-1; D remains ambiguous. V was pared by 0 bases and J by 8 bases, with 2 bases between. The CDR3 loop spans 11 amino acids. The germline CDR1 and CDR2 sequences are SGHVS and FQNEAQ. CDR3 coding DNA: TGTGCCAGCAGCTTAGCGCATGAGCAGTTCTTC. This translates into CASSLAHEQFF.

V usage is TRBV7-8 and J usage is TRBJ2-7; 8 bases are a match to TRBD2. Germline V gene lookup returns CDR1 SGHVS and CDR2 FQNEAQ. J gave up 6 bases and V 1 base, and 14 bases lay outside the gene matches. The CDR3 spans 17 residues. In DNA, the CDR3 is TGTGCCAGCAGCTTAGTGGTCGGCGGGAGGCCAGTTATCGAGCAGTACTTC. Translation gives CASSLVVGGRPVIEQYF.

CDR3 loop: CASSLGGGLGNEQFF. As DNA, the CDR3 is TGTGCCAGCAGCTTAGGGGGCGGTTTAGGAAATGAGCAGTTCTTC. V and J are TRBV7-3 and TRBJ2-1, with TRBD1 as a possible D gene (6 bases). Germline V gives CDR1 SGHTA, CDR2 FQGTGA. This CDR3 has 15 residues. The V and J ends lost 2 bases and 7 bases respectively, with 15 bases between them.

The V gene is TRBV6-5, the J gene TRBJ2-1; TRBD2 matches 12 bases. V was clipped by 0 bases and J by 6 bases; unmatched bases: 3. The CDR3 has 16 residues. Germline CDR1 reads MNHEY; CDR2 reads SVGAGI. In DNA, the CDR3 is TGTGCCAGCAGTTACTCGTCTAGCGGGGGGGGCAATGAGCAGTTCTTC. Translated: CASSYSSSGGGNEQFF.

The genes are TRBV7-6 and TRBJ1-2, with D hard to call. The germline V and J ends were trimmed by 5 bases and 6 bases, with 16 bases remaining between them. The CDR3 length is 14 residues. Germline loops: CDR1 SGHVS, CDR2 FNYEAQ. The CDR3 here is CASSTRCLRDGYTF. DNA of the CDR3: TGTGCCAGCAGCACCCGCTGTTTGAGGGATGGCTACACCTTC.

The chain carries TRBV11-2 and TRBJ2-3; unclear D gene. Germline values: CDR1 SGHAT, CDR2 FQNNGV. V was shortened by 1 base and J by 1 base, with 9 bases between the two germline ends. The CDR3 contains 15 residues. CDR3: CASSLGVRGTDTQYF. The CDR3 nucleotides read TGTGCCAGCAGCTTAGGAGTGCGTGGCACAGATACGCAGTATTTT.

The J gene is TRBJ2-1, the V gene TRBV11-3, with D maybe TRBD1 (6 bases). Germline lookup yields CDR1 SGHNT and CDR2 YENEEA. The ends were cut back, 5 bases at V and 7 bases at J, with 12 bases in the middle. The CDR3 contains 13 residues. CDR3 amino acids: CASSPQGANEQFF. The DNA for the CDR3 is TGTGCCAGCAGCCCACAGGGCGCAAATGAGCAGTTCTTC.

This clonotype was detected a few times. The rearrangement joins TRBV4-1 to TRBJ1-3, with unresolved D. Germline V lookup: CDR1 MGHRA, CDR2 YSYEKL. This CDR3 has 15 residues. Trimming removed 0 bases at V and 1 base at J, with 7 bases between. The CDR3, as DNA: TGCGCCAGCAGCCAAGATCCGCAATCTGGAAACACCATATATTTT. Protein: CASSQDPQSGNTIYF.

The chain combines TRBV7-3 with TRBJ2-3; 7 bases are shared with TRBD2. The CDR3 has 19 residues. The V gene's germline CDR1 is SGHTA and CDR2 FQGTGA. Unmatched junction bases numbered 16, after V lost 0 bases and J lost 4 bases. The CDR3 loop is CASSLTRRVGGPSPDTQYF. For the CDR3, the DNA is TGTGCCAGCAGCTTAACGCGACGGGTGGGAGGGCCTTCGCCAGATACGCAGTATTTT.

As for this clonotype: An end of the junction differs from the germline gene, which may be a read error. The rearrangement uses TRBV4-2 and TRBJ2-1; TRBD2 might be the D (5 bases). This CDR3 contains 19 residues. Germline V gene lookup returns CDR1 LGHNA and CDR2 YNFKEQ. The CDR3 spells CASSQHNPESRLQYNEHFF. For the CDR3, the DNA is TGTGCCAGCAGCCAGCATAACCCTGAGTCGAGACTACAGTACAATGAGCATTTCTTC.

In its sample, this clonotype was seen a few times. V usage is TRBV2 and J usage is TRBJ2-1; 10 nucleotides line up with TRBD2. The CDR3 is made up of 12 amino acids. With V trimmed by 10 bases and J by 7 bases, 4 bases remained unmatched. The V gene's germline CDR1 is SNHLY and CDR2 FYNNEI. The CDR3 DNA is TGTGCCACCCCGACTAGCGGGAATGAGCAGTTCTTC. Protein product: CATPTSGNEQFF.

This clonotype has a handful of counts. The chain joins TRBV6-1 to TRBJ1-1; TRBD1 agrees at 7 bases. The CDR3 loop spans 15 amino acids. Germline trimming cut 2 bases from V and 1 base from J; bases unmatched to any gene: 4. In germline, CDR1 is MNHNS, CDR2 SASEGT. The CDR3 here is CASSELKGANTEAFF. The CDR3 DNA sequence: TGTGCCAGCAGTGAACTAAAGGGGGCGAACACTGAAGCTTTCTTT.

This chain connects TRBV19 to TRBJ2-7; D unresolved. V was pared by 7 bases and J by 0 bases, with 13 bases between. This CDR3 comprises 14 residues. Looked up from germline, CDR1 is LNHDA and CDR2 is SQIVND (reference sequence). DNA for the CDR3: TGTGCCAGTAAGGTCAAATCGGACTCCTACGAGCAGTACTTC. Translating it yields CASKVKSDSYEQYF.